This T cell receptor (beta chain) was obtained from a study of shared T cell receptors in the human thymus. This CDR3 is built from 15 residues. From germline, CDR1 is MNHEY and CDR2 SMNVEV (reference sequence). The V segment lost 6 bases and the J segment 2 bases; nucleotides outside the gene matches: 8. The table came from immunoSEQ multiplex PCR; TCRdb's copy has only in-frame clones and leaves some out. The table has hundreds of thousands of clones, roughly 88% seen once; the top ten hold around 0.0099%. These same records also appear under a second study, on human thymus T cells. From that report: Donation came from healthy Finnish infants having corrective surgery for congenital heart defects. Resections obtained during corrective heart surgery supplied the thymus tissue. Repertoires from thymus and blood appeared to show biased V and J gene usage. Related work found strong thymic repertoire overlap between unrelated individuals.

The source material was thymocytes. The TCR sequence derives from a boy in the first two years of life with a congenital heart defect. The chain joins TRBV27 to TRBJ2-7, with 9 nucleotides matching TRBD2. For the CDR3, the DNA is TGTGCCAGCAGCTATAACCGCGGGAGGGCCTACGAGCAGTACTTC. It yields the protein CASSYNRGRAYEQYF.